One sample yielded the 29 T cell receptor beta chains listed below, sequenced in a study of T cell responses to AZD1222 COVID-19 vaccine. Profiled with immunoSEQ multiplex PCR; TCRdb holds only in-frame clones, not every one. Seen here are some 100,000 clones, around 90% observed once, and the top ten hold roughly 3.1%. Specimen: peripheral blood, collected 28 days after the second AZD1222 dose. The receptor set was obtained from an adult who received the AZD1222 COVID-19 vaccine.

DNA of the CDR3: TGTGCCAGTAGTTTTTGGTTGGGGAACAGGGATAGCAATCAGCCCCAGCATTTT. Translating it yields CASSFWLGNRDSNQPQHF. The J gene is TRBJ1-5, the V gene TRBV19; maybe TRBD1 (6 bases). V lost 5 bases and J 0 bases, leaving 20 bases between the germline ends. Germline V gene sequence: CDR1 LNHDA, CDR2 SQIVND (reference sequence). There are 18 residues in the CDR3.

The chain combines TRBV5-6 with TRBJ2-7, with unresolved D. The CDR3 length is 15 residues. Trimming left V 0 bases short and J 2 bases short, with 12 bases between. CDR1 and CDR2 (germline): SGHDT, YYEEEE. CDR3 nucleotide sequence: TGTGCCAGCAGCTTGGCCCGTGTACACACCTACGAGCAGTACTTC. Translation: CASSLARVHTYEQYF.

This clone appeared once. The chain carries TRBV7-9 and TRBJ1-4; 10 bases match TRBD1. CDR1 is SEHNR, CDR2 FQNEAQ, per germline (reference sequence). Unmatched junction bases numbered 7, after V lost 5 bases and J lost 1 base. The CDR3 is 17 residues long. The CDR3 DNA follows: TGTGCCAGCAGCCAAAGACAGGGGGCGCGAACTAATGAAAAACTGTTTTTT. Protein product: CASSQRQGARTNEKLFF.

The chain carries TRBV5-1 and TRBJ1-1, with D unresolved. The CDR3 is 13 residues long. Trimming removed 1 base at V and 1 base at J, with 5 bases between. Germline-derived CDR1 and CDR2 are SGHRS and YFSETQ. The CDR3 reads CASSLTANTEAFF. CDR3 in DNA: TGCGCCAGCAGCTTGACAGCGAACACTGAAGCTTTCTTT.

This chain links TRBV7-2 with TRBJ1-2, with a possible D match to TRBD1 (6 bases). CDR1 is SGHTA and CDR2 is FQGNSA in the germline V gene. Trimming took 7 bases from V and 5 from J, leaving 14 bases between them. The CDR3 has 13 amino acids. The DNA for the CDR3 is TGTGCCAGCACCAAGGACAGAACTTATGGCTACACCTTC. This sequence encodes CASTKDRTYGYTF.

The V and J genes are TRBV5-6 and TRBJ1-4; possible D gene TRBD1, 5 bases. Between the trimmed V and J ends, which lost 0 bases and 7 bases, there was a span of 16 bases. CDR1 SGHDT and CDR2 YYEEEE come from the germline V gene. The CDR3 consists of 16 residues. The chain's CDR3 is CASSLEGTAIREKLFF. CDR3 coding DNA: TGTGCCAGCAGCTTGGAAGGGACGGCTATTCGTGAAAAACTGTTTTTT.

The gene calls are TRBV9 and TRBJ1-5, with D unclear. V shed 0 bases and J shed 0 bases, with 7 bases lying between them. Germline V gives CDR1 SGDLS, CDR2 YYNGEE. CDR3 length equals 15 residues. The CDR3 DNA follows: TGTGCCAGCAGCGTAGATCCGGGTAGCAATCAGCCCCAGCATTTT. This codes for CASSVDPGSNQPQHF.

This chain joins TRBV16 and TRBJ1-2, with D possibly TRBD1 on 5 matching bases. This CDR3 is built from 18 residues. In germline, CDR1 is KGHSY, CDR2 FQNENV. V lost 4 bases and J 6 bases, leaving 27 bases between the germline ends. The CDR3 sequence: CASSPLTAAIGWRNGYTF. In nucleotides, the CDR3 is TGTGCCAGCAGCCCATTGACAGCGGCTATTGGGTGGCGTAATGGCTACACCTTC.

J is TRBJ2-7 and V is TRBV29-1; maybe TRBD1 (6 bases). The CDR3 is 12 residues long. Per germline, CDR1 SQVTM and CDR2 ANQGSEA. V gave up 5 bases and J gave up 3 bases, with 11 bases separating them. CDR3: CSVTTGNYEQYF. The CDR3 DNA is TGCAGCGTTACGACAGGTAACTACGAGCAGTACTTC.

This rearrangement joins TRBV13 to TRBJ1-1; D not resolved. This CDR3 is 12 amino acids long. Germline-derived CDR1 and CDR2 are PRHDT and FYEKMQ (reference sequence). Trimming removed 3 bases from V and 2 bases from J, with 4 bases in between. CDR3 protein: CASSLFNTEAFF. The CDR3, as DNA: TGTGCCAGCAGCTTGTTTAACACTGAAGCTTTCTTT.

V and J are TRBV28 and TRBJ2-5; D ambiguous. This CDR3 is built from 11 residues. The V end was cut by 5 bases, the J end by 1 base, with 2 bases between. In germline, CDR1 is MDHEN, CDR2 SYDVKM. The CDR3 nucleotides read TGTGCCAGCAGTCGCCAAGAGACCCAGTACTTC. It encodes CASSRQETQYF.

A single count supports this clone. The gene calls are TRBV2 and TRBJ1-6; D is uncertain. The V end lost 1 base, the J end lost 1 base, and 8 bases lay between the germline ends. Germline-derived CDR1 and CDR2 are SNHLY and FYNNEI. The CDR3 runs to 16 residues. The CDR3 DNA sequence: TGTGCCAGCAGTGAAGGAGGCAGGTCCTATAATTCACCCCTCCACTTT. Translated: CASSEGGRSYNSPLHF.

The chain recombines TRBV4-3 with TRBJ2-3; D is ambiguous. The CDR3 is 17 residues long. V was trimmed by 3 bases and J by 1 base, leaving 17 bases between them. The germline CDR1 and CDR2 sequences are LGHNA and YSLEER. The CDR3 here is CASSQASAPRGTDTQYF. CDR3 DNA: TGCGCCAGCAGCCAGGCCTCGGCACCCCGGGGCACAGATACGCAGTATTTT.

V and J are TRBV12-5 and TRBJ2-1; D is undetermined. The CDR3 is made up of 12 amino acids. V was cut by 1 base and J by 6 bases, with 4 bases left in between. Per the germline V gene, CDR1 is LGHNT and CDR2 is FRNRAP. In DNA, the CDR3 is TGTGCTAGTGGTTTGGCGCTCAATGAGCAGTTCTTC. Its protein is CASGLALNEQFF.

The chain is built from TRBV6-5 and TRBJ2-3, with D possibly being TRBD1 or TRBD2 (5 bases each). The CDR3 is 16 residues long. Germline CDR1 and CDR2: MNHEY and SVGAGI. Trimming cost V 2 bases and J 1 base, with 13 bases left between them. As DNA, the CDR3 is TGTGCCAGCAGTTACGGGGCAGGGACGGGCACAGATACGCAGTATTTT. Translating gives CASSYGAGTGTDTQYF.

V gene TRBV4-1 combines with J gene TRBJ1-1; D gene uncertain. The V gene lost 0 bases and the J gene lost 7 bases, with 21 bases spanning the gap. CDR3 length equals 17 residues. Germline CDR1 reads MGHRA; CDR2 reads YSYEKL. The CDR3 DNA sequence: TGCGCCAGCAGCCAAGATAGCGCGCTCAGAGATTCGTTTGAAGCTTTCTTT. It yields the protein CASSQDSALRDSFEAFF.

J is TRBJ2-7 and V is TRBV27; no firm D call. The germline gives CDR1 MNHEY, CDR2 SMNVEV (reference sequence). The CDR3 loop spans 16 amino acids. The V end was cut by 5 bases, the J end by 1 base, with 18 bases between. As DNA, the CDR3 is TGTGCCAGCAGTCCCCGCATACTACCCAAATCCTACGAGCAGTACTTC. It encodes CASSPRILPKSYEQYF.

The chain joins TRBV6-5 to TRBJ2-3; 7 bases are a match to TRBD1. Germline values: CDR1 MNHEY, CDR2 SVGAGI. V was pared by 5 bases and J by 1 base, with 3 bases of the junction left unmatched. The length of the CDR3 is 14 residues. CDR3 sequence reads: CASSRQGGTDTQYF. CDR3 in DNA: TGTGCCAGCAGTCGACAGGGAGGCACAGATACGCAGTATTTT.

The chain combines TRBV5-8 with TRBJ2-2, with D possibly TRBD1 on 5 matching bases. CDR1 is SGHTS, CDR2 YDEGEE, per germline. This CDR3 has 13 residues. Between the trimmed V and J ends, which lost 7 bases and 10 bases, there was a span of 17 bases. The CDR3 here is CASGDSVRTELFF. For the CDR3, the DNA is TGTGCCAGCGGAGACAGCGTCAGAACGGAGCTGTTTTTT. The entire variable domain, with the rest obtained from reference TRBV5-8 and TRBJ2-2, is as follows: EAGVTQSPTHLIKTRGQQATLRCSPISGHTSVYWYQQALGLGLQFLLWYDEGEERNRGNFPPRFSGRQFPNYSSELNVNALELEDSALYLCASGDSVRTELFFGEGSRLTVL.

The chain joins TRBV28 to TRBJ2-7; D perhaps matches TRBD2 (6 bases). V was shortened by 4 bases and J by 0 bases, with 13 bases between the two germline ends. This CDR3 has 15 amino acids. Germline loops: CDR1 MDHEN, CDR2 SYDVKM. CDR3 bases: TGTGCCAGCAGTTCGCCGGGAGAGGGCTCCTACGAGCAGTACTTC. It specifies CASSSPGEGSYEQYF.

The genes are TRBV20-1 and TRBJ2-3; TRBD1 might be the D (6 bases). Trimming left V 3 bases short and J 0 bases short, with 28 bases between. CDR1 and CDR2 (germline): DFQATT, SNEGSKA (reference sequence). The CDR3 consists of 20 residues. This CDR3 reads CSASPRARGILVGSTDTQYF. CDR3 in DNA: TGCAGTGCTAGTCCCCGGGCCAGGGGCATCCTCGTAGGGAGCACAGATACGCAGTATTTT.

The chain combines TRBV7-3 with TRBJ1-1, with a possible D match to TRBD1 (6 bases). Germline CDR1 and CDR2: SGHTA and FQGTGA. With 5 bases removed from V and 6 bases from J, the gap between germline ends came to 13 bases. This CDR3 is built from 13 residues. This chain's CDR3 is CASSPQGGPEAFF. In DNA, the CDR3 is TGTGCCAGCAGCCCGCAAGGGGGACCTGAAGCTTTCTTT.

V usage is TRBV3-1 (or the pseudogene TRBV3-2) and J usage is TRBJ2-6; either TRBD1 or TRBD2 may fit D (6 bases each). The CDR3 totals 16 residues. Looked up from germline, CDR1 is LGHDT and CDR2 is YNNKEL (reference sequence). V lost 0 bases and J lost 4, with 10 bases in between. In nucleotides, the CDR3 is TGTGCCAGCAGCCAAGATGGGGGGCAAGGGGCCAACGTCCTGACTTTC. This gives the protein CASSQDGGQGANVLTF.

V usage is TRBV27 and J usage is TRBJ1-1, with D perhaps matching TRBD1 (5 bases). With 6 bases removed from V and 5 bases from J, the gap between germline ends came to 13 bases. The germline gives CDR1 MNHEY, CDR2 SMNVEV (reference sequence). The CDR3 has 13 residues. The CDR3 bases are TGTGCCAGCAGGGCAGGGTTAGGTACTGAAGCTTTCTTT. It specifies CASRAGLGTEAFF.

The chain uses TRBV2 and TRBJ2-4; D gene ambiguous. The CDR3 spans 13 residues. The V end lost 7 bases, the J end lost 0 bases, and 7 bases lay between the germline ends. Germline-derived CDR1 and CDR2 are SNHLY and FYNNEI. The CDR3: CASNKGAKNIQYF. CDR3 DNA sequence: TGTGCCAGCAACAAGGGAGCCAAAAACATTCAGTACTTC.

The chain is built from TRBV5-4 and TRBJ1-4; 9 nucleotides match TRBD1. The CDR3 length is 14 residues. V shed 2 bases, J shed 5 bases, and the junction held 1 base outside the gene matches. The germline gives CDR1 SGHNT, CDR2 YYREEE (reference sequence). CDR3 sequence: CASSLDRGNEKLFF. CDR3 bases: TGTGCCAGCAGCTTAGACAGGGGGAATGAAAAACTGTTTTTT.

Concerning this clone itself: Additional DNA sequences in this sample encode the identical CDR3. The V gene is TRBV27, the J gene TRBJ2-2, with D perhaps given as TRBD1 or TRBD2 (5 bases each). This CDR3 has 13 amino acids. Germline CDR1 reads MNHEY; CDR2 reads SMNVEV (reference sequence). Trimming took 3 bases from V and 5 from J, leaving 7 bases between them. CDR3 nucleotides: TGTGCCAGCAGTTTGTGGGGGACCGGGGAGCTGTTTTTT. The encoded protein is CASSLWGTGELFF.

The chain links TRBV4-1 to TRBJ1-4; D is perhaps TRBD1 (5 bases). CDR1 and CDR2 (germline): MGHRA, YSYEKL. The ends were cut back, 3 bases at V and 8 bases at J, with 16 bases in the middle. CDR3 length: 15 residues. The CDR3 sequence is CASSHYHRGDEKLFF. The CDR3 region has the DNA TGCGCCAGCAGCCACTATCATAGGGGAGACGAAAAACTGTTTTTT.

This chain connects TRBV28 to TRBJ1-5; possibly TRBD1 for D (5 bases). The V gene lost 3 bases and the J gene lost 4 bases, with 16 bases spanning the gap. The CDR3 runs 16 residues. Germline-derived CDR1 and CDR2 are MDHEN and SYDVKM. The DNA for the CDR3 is TGTGCCAGCAGTTTTGGCTCCAGGGCCCTAAATCAGCCCCAGCATTTT. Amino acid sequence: CASSFGSRALNQPQHF. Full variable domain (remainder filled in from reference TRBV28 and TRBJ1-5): DVKVTQSSRYLVKRTGEKVFLECVQDMDHENMFWYRQDPGLGLRLIYFSYDVKMKEKGDIPEGYSVSREKKERFSLILESASTNQTSMYLCASSFGSRALNQPQHFGDGTRLSIL.